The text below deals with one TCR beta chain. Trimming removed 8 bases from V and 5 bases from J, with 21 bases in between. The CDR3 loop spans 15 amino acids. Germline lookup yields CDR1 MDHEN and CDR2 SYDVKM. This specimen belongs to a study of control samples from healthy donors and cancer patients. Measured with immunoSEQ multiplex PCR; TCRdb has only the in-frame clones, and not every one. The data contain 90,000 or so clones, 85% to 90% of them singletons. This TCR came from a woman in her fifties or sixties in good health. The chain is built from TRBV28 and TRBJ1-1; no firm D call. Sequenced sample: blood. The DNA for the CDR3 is TGTGCCAGCGGTCCCTCCCAGGCGGCCGCGACTGAAGCTTTCTTT. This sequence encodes CASGPSQAAATEAFF.